Presented here are 19 T cell receptor beta chains from one specimen sequenced in a study of blood T cells in healthy people across ages. Together with a sample-barcoded 5' primer, a J-beta primer mix was included in a second PCR lasting 7 to 11 cycles. Each CDR3 protein gets one entry after TCRdb re-called the 5' RACE reads with MiXCR. The sample gives 800,000 to 950,000 distinct CDR3 sequences, 30% to 45% of which show up once; over 10% is in the top ten. The sequenced material came from blood. The receptors were sampled from a man younger than 35 in good health.

The rearrangement links TRBV27 to TRBJ2-2; D call uncertain. The CDR3 is made up of 12 amino acids. V lost 3 bases to trimming and J lost 7 bases, with 6 bases between them. Per germline, CDR1 MNHEY and CDR2 SMNVEV (reference sequence). The CDR3 DNA follows: TGTGCCAGCAGTTTCCCCAGCGGGGAGCTGTTTTTT. This translates into CASSFPSGELFF.

The chain uses TRBV2 and TRBJ2-4; D unclear. Germline V gene lookup returns CDR1 SNHLY and CDR2 FYNNEI. CDR3 length: 14 residues. The V end lost 6 bases, the J end lost 0 bases, and 9 bases lay between the germline ends. CDR3 sequence: CASRERLAKNIQYF. The CDR3, as DNA: TGTGCCAGCAGGGAACGATTAGCCAAAAACATTCAGTACTTC.

Only a few counts were recorded for this clonotype. The rearrangement links TRBV4-1 to TRBJ1-1; the match to TRBD1 covers 9 bases. The CDR3 totals 14 residues. Germline trimming cut 4 bases from V and 7 bases from J; bases unmatched to any gene: 7. The germline gives CDR1 MGHRA, CDR2 YSYEKL. This CDR3 is CASSPQGAGGEAFF. CDR3 coding DNA: TGCGCCAGCAGCCCACAGGGGGCAGGAGGTGAAGCTTTCTTT.

The J gene is TRBJ2-1, the V gene TRBV13; 9 bases are a match to TRBD1. The DNA matches TRBJ2-7 better at its end, which makes the J call doubtful. The CDR3 is made up of 15 amino acids. Germline V gives CDR1 PRHDT, CDR2 FYEKMQ (reference sequence). The CDR3 DNA is TGTGCCAGCAGCCGTCGGGGAGGGACAGGGAACGAGCAGTACTTC. Translation gives CASSRRGGTGNEQYF.

There are a few counts of this clonotype. CDR3 DNA sequence: TGTGCCAGCAGCAAGAGTCGGGGAGGTTGGAATTCACCCCTCCACTTT. This translates into CASSKSRGGWNSPLHF. This rearrangement joins TRBV21-1 to TRBJ1-6. TRBV21-1 is a pseudogene locus. The CDR3 is 16 residues long.

A remark on this clonotype: This may come from a read error, since a much larger clone is one base off. The genes are TRBV4-3 and TRBJ2-5, with D possibly being TRBD1 or TRBD2 (6 bases each). Germline CDR1 reads LGHNA; CDR2 reads YSLEER. V was cut by 0 bases and J by 3 bases, with 17 bases left in between. The CDR3 covers 17 residues. CDR3 sequence reads: CASSQEVSRGLKETQYF. DNA for the CDR3: TGCGCCAGCAGCCAAGAAGTGTCCCGGGGGCTTAAAGAGACCCAGTACTTC.

This sequence joins TRBV12-3 or TRBV12-4 and TRBJ2-2, with D tentatively TRBD1 or TRBD2 (5 bases each). The CDR3 covers 16 residues. Trimming removed 6 bases from V and 1 base from J, with 15 bases in between. The CDR3 DNA follows: TGTGCCAGCAGCTACCGGGACGACGAGAACACCGGGGAGCTGTTTTTT. Encoded protein: CASSYRDDENTGELFF.

As for this clonotype: This may be a read error, as it is one base from a much larger clone. V usage is TRBV12-3 or TRBV12-4 and J usage is TRBJ2-3; 7 bases line up with TRBD1. The CDR3 extends over 15 amino acids. With V trimmed by 4 bases and J by 3 bases, 7 bases remained unmatched. CDR3 region: CASSSDRVCTDTQYF. CDR3 nucleotide sequence: TGTGCCAGCAGTTCTGACAGGGTCTGTACAGATACGCAGTATTTT.

The chain carries TRBV5-1 and TRBJ2-1; D remains ambiguous. Looked up from germline, CDR1 is SGHRS and CDR2 is YFSETQ. With 1 base removed from V and 5 bases from J, the gap between germline ends came to 16 bases. The CDR3 sequence is 16 residues long. CDR3 residues: CASSLRSDRTHNEQFF. The CDR3 DNA sequence: TGCGCCAGCAGCTTGCGATCTGATAGGACCCACAATGAGCAGTTCTTC.

The CDR3 reads CASSQPGESSTDTQYF. The CDR3 DNA is TGCGCCAGCAGCCAACCAGGGGAGAGTAGCACAGATACGCAGTATTTT. The chain employs TRBV4-1 and TRBJ2-3, with D possibly being TRBD1 (6 bases). In germline, CDR1 is MGHRA, CDR2 YSYEKL. With 2 bases removed from V and 0 bases from J, the gap between germline ends came to 12 bases. The CDR3 is made up of 16 amino acids.

This clonotype has just a few counts. The chain employs TRBV5-1 and TRBJ2-1, with 8 nucleotides matching TRBD1. Germline V gene lookup returns CDR1 SGHRS and CDR2 YFSETQ. The V and J ends lost 0 bases and 7 bases, in that order; junction bases with no gene match: 6. The length of the CDR3 is 15 residues. CDR3 nucleotide sequence: TGCGCCAGCAGCTTGGGGACAGGGTTGAAGAATGAGCAGTTCTTC. This codes for CASSLGTGLKNEQFF.

This clonotype was detected only a few times. The V gene is TRBV20-1, the J gene TRBJ2-1; D is ambiguous. This CDR3 contains 15 residues. The V gene lost 0 bases and the J gene lost 1 base, with 10 bases spanning the gap. Per germline, CDR1 DFQATT and CDR2 SNEGSKA (reference sequence). The CDR3 here is CSARDKGSSYNEQFF. The CDR3, as DNA: TGCAGTGCTAGAGATAAGGGTTCTTCCTACAATGAGCAGTTCTTC.

CDR3 loop: CASSVERGFTGELFF. CDR3 coding DNA: TGTGCCAGCAGCGTAGAAAGGGGGTTCACCGGGGAGCTGTTTTTT. The chain is built from TRBV9 and TRBJ2-2; D might be TRBD1 (6 bases). Germline CDR1 SGDLS, CDR2 YYNGEE. The CDR3 length is 15 residues. Trimming cost V 0 bases and J 4 bases, with 10 bases left between them.

This clonotype has a count of ten or more. J is TRBJ2-7 and V is TRBV20-1; TRBD1 might be the D (5 bases). The CDR3 length is 12 residues. Trimming removed 1 base from V and 3 bases from J, with 7 bases in between. The germline V gene encodes CDR1 DFQATT and CDR2 SNEGSKA (reference sequence). DNA for the CDR3: TGCAGTGCTAGAGCTCAGGGCTACGAGCAGTACTTC. This sequence encodes CSARAQGYEQYF.

This clonotype was picked up a small number of times. The V call is TRBV12-3 or TRBV12-4, the J call TRBJ1-2; 7 bases are shared with TRBD1. The junction had 4 bases not matched to a gene; V was cut back by 6 bases and J by 3 bases. The CDR3 has 13 residues. CDR3 residues: CASSLQGHYGYTF. The CDR3 nucleotides are TGTGCCAGCAGCCTACAGGGGCACTATGGCTACACCTTC.

This clonotype occurred many times. The chain is built from TRBV12-3 or TRBV12-4 and TRBJ2-3, with 12 bases identical to TRBD2. Trimming cost V 5 bases and J 1 base; bases outside gene matches: 4. The CDR3 spans 16 residues. CDR3: CASSPTSGGGTDTQYF. The DNA of the CDR3 is TGTGCCAGCAGTCCGACTAGCGGGGGTGGCACAGATACGCAGTATTTT.

The rearrangement uses TRBV20-1 and TRBJ1-3; the match to TRBD1 covers 7 bases. The V gene end was trimmed by 6 bases and the J gene end by 0 bases; junction bases not matched to a gene: 5. In germline, CDR1 is DFQATT, CDR2 SNEGSKA (reference sequence). This CDR3 spans 14 amino acids. CDR3 protein: CSARQGGSGNTIYF. Here the CDR3 DNA reads TGCAGTGCCCGACAGGGAGGCTCTGGAAACACCATATATTTT.

The rearrangement uses TRBV5-1 and TRBJ2-1; 9 positions match TRBD2. V lost 3 bases and J lost 5; bases outside the gene matches: 6. This CDR3 region has 15 residues. Germline-derived CDR1 and CDR2 are SGHRS and YFSETQ. CDR3 DNA sequence: TGCGCCAGCAGCTGGGCGGGGGGGAGCAACAATGAGCAGTTCTTC. Translating gives CASSWAGGSNNEQFF. Full variable domain (outside the CDR3, taken from reference TRBV5-1 and TRBJ2-1): KAGVTQTPRYLIKTRGQQVTLSCSPISGHRSVSWYQQTPGQGLQFLFEYFSETQRNKGNFPGRFSGRQFSNSRSEMNVSTLELGDSALYLCASSWAGGSNNEQFFGPGTRLTVL.

This clonotype was observed a few times. The rearrangement joins TRBV7-2 to TRBJ2-6, with TRBD1 as a possible D gene (6 bases). The germline CDR1 and CDR2 sequences are SGHTA and FQGNSA. The CDR3 extends over 17 amino acids. The V end was cut by 3 bases, the J end by 0 bases, with 12 bases between. CDR3 nucleotide sequence: TGTGCCAGCAGCTTTCAGGGGAAGGCCTCTGGGGCCAACGTCCTGACTTTC. Translation: CASSFQGKASGANVLTF.